The clone carrying this T cell receptor beta chain has only one observation. As yet, its antigen is unknown. The survey-level immunoSEQ assay was used. Sequencing used immunoSEQ multiplex PCR; TCRdb keeps in-frame clones, though not all of them. The sample comprises 95,000 or so clones, approximately 75% of which are singletons, and approximately 1.9% rests with the top ten. This sample is part of a study of fetal regulatory T cell absence and autoimmunity. Study at large: The IPEX patients lacked clinical diabetes but had exocrine pancreas autoimmunity. Study conclusions and caveats: Some top pancreas TCR clones were over 80-fold enriched versus cord blood.

Trimming removed 5 bases from V and 3 bases from J, with 16 bases in between. CDR1 is SGHTA, CDR2 FQGNSA, per germline. This CDR3 has 15 residues. The rearrangement joins TRBV7-2 to TRBJ2-5; tentative D call: TRBD2 (7 bases). This TCR came from a male donor with IPEX syndrome. The specimen was pancreas tissue. CDR3 in DNA: TGTGCCAGCAGCCGCGCGGGGGCGACAAAAGAGACCCAGTACTTC. Amino acids: CASSRAGATKETQYF.